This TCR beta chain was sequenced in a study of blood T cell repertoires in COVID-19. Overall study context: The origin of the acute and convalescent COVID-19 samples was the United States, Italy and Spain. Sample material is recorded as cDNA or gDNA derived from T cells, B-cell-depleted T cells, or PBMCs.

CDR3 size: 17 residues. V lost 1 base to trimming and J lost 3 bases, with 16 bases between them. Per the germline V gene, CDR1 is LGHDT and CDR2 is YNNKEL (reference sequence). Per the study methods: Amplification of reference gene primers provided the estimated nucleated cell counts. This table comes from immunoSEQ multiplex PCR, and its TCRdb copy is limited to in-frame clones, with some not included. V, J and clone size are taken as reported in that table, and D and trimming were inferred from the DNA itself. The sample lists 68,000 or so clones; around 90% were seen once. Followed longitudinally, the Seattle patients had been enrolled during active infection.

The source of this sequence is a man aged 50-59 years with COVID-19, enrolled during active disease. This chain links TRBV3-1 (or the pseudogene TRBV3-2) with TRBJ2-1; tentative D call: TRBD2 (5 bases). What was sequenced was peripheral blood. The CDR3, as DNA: TGTGCCAGCAGCCAAGGACCCTCGACTAATTACTACAATGAGCAGTTCTTC. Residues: CASSQGPSTNYYNEQFF.